This T cell receptor (beta chain) was documented in a study of tumor-infiltrating lymphocytes in primary liver carcinoma (dated by TCRdb to 2016 to 2017). Broadly, across the study: Hepatocellular carcinoma (four) or combined HCC and intrahepatic cholangiocarcinoma (one) was present in the five patients, who were three men and two women aged 30 to 69 years. For each liver tumor, the study sampled five regions along with adjacent normal tissue and blood, and applied TCRbeta repertoire sequencing, expression microarrays and whole-exome sequencing. The tumors of the five patients were staged as T1-T3 N0M0, with maximum diameters ranging from roughly 4 to 10 cm. TCRbeta repertoire sequencing covered roughly 35 specimens from 5 patients: roughly 25 tumor regions, 5 adjacent noncancerous liver tissues and 5 peripheral blood samples. Agilent mRNA microarray profiling was performed on the 20 to 25 tumor region samples to relate TCRbeta repertoire diversity to the local molecular phenotype. Technical replicate repertoires showed high reproducibility, with mean shared-clone rates approximately 0.9 and correlation coefficients above 0.95. Samples yielded roughly 3.5 to 7.13 million productive TCRbeta reads; read depth did not differ significantly between tissue types. Study-wide conclusions, independent of this receptor: Repertoire overlap was higher between tumor regions (mean roughly 35%) than tumor-adjacent (approximately 17%) or tumor-blood (about 14%) pairs, consistent with antigen-driven expansion. With just four to six patients in the study, the authors point out that the findings should be validated in a larger study. Since the samples were bulk and unsorted, there was no way to compare CD4+ and CD8+ T cell repertoires. The top 250 clones accounted for a significantly greater share of the repertoire in tumors than in blood (p = 0.039). Because only the TCR beta chain was sequenced and unpaired alpha chains were not captured, true repertoire diversity is likely underestimated. Only roughly 8-24% of top clones appeared in all five regions of a tumor, which suggests that tumor-infiltrating T cells are spatially heterogeneous.

A constant-region primer and ProtoScript II reverse transcriptase were used to reverse-transcribe TCRbeta-specific cDNA from about 0.55 ug total RNA. Three nested multiplex PCR rounds, following a slightly modified ARM-PCR procedure, were used to build the TCRbeta libraries. Sample barcodes and Illumina adapters were added in a final 25-cycle PCR with Deep VentR polymerase. Before sequencing, amplicons of 200-500 bp were purified from gel using a QIAquick gel extraction kit. An Illumina HiSeq 2500 was used to sequence the TCRbeta amplicons with 250-bp paired-end reads. Per the original workflow: Trimmomatic v0.33 was used to quality-trim the reads, and FLASH v1.2.11 was used to merge paired reads so that full CDR3 sequences could be recovered. V, D and J germline segments were assigned to the rearranged TCRbeta sequences using MiGEC v1.2.1b. Clonotype statistics and Shannon-Wiener diversity indices were calculated with VDJtools v1.0.0. Except for diversity analysis, only the 250 most abundant clonotypes of each sample were used in subsequent analyses to reduce sampling bias. TCRdb reworked the public reads: Q25 trimming with fastp, MiXCR clone assembly, productive beta chains retained. Merged by CDR3 protein, the rows form single entries marked with the most common genes and DNA. The V and J calls follow TCRdb's processing rather than the paper's. This sample is represented by some 30,000 distinct CDR3 sequences; around 71% of them were singletons. The top ten clones comprise more than 30% of the sample.

In the case of this clonotype: The target of this receptor is not known. Relative to the germline gene, one junction end is altered; a read error may explain this.

Total RNA and DNA were co-extracted without cell sorting from 20-30 mg of bulk tissue using the AllPrep DNA/RNA mini kit. Surgical resection was performed in China between 2015 and 2016 on about five patients with histopathologically diagnosed primary liver carcinoma. Patients had chronic HBV infection and were treatment-naive at sampling. Five spatially separated regions were sampled per tumor: superior, inferior, left-lateral and right-lateral poles, plus the tumor centre. Histological examination found more than 85% viable tumor cells in every tumor sample. Fresh tumor and adjacent tissue pieces were bisected, with one half stored in RNAlater at -80 degrees C and the other half sent for histology. Sequencing was done on a sample of liver tumor tissue from sampling region 3. The cell subset or site label corresponds to: tumor region T3, left-lateral pole. The source of this sequence is a woman aged 25 to 39 with primary liver carcinoma and hepatitis B virus infection.

The CDR3 region: CAGASGSGNEHYF. In nucleotide form, the sequence is TGTGCCGGTGCTAGCGGGAGTGGGAATGAGCATTACTTC. The V and J genes are TRBV11-3 and TRBJ2-1; 10 bases in between match TRBD2. CDR1 is given as SGHNT and CDR2 as YENEEA, both from the germline V gene. CDR3 length: 13 amino acids, cysteine to phenylalanine. The CDR3 DNA has 39 bases and is translated from base 1.